The 17 T cell receptor beta chains below all came from one sample that was sequenced in a study of cytomegalovirus exposure and HLA in healthy donors (TCRdb year 2017). Libraries came from the immunoSEQ multiplex PCR assay. A mixture of 60 forward primers for TCR Vbeta segments and 13 reverse primers for TCR Jbeta segments was used in the multiplex PCR. TCRdb stores this immuneACCESS table with in-frame sequences only. Part of the clones is absent; in the studies checked, under half of the shortfall reflects unresolved V genes, and no reason is known for the rest. The sample's own table lists around 80,000 clones. Of the sample, over 4.5% is held by the ten largest clones. Sequences were obtained from PBMCs. The source is a man between 35 and 55 years old in good health and CMV-seronegative.

CDR3 sequence reads: CASSPGGAGGPMGDTQYF. The CDR3 coding sequence is TGTGCCAGCAGCCCCGGGGGAGCGGGGGGGCCGATGGGAGATACGCAGTATTTT. The rearrangement uses TRBV7-6 and TRBJ2-3; 10 bases line up with TRBD2. The junction had 16 bases not matched to a gene; V was cut back by 5 bases and J by 5 bases. In germline, CDR1 is SGHVS, CDR2 FNYEAQ. The CDR3 runs 18 residues. Based on the CDR3 plus reference TRBV7-6 and TRBJ2-3, the full variable domain is GAGVSQSPRYKVTKRGQDVALRCDPISGHVSLYWYRQALGQGPEFLTYFNYEAQQDKSGLPNDRFSAERPEGSISTLTIQRTEQRDSAMYRCASSPGGAGGPMGDTQYFGPGTRLTVL.

Worth noting for this clone: Relative to the germline gene, one junction end is altered; a read error may explain this. The chain joins TRBV6-5 to TRBJ1-1; a possible D gene is TRBD1 (5 bases). This CDR3 has 13 amino acids. Germline V CDR1 and CDR2: MNHEY, SVGAGI. The CDR3 loop is CASGYQGNTEAFF. The CDR3 bases are TGTGCCAGCGGTTACCAGGGGAACACTGAAGCTTTCTTT.

The gene calls are TRBV10-3 and TRBJ1-1, with TRBD1 identical over 8 bases. Germline CDR1 ENHRY, CDR2 SYGVKD. V gave up 4 bases and J gave up 2 bases; unmatched junction bases: 12. CDR3 length equals 17 residues. The CDR3 nucleotides are TGTGCCATCAGTGGGCATACCGACAGGGGTTCTAACACTGAAGCTTTCTTT. This codes for CAISGHTDRGSNTEAFF.

The rearrangement uses TRBV29-1 and TRBJ2-1, with a possible D match to TRBD1 (6 bases). The germline gives CDR1 SQVTM, CDR2 ANQGSEA. This CDR3 has 19 residues. V gave up 0 bases and J gave up 4 bases, with 25 bases separating them. The CDR3 reads CSVEDRGETGTGGYNEQFF. In DNA form, the CDR3 reads TGCAGCGTTGAAGATCGAGGGGAAACAGGGACGGGTGGGTACAATGAGCAGTTCTTC.

The chain is built from TRBV5-1 and TRBJ2-3, with TRBD2 matching over 13 bases. This CDR3 has 16 amino acids. From germline, CDR1 is SGHRS and CDR2 YFSETQ. V shed 5 bases and J 4 bases; nucleotides not matched to a gene: 7. CDR3 bases: TGCGCCAGCAGACTCGGGACTAGCGGGGTGTCAGATACGCAGTATTTT. It is translated as CASRLGTSGVSDTQYF.

V and J are TRBV28 and TRBJ2-2; D unresolved. Germline V gene data show CDR1 as MDHEN and CDR2 as SYDVKM. The CDR3 is 15 residues long. Deletions cut 6 bases from V and 2 bases from J, with 13 bases between. This CDR3 is CASRPDRANTGELFF. CDR3 DNA: TGTGCCAGCAGGCCCGATAGAGCAAACACCGGGGAGCTGTTTTTT.

The CDR3: CASSSSPDTQYF. DNA of the CDR3: TGTGCCAGCAGCTCTAGCCCCGATACGCAGTATTTT. The chain combines TRBV5-4 with TRBJ2-3, with D perhaps matching TRBD2 (5 bases). The CDR3 is 12 residues long. V lost 3 bases and J 6 bases, leaving 8 bases between the germline ends. Germline assignment: CDR1 SGHNT and CDR2 YYREEE (reference sequence).

Here the CDR3 reads CASSPGQGPNQPQHF. In DNA form, the CDR3 reads TGCGCCAGCAGCCCAGGACAGGGACCCAATCAGCCCCAGCATTTT. The chain combines TRBV4-3 with TRBJ1-5; 8 nucleotides line up with TRBD1. Germline-derived CDR1 and CDR2 are LGHNA and YSLEER. The CDR3 contains 15 residues. Trimming cost V 4 bases and J 3 bases; bases outside gene matches: 5.

The V and J genes are TRBV30 and TRBJ1-2; 7 bases are shared with TRBD1. The J segment lost 5 bases and the V segment lost 0 bases, leaving 6 bases of the junction unmatched. Looked up from germline, CDR1 is GTSNPN and CDR2 is SVGIG (reference sequence). The CDR3 totals 14 residues. CDR3 DNA sequence: TGTGCCTGGAGTGTACCGACAGGGAGATATGGCTACACCTTC. It encodes CAWSVPTGRYGYTF.

This CDR3 reads CASSRSRGNTEAFF. CDR3 bases: TGTGCCAGTAGTAGGTCCAGAGGGAACACTGAAGCTTTCTTT. The chain combines TRBV19 with TRBJ1-1; no reliable D call. V gave up 4 bases and J gave up 1 base, with 10 bases separating them. The CDR3 length is 14 residues. Germline lookup yields CDR1 LNHDA and CDR2 SQIVND (reference sequence).

CDR3 sequence (DNA): TGCGCCAGCAGTAACAGGATCGACACTGAAGCTTTCTTT. Translated, it gives CASSNRIDTEAFF. The V gene is TRBV10-1, the J gene TRBJ1-1; perhaps TRBD1 as D (5 bases). V was clipped by 5 bases and J by 3 bases, with 10 bases between them. The CDR3 runs 13 residues. CDR1 is WNHNN and CDR2 is SYGVQD in the germline V gene (reference sequence).

The chain recombines TRBV13 with TRBJ2-4, with D possibly TRBD2 on 7 matching bases. From germline, CDR1 is PRHDT and CDR2 FYEKMQ (reference sequence). V gave up 5 bases and J gave up 7 bases, with 21 bases separating them. The CDR3 is 16 amino acids. CDR3: CASSRGRGGPRNIQYF. The CDR3 DNA sequence: TGTGCCAGCAGCCGCGGGAGAGGGGGGCCCCGGAACATTCAGTACTTC.

The rearrangement uses TRBV7-6 and TRBJ2-3; the match to TRBD2 covers 9 bases. The CDR3 has 17 residues. Unmatched junction bases numbered 14, after V lost 7 bases and J lost 3 bases. The germline V gene has CDR1 SGHVS and CDR2 FNYEAQ. CDR3 in amino acids: CASTHLSASGATDTQYF. The CDR3 DNA is TGTGCCAGCACCCATCTTAGTGCTAGCGGGGCTACAGATACGCAGTATTTT.

To note about this clone: Other nucleotide sequences in the sample specify the same CDR3. For the CDR3, the DNA is TGTGCCAGCAGCACCGACAGGGGGGGAACTGGAAACACCATATATTTT. It is translated as CASSTDRGGTGNTIYF. The V and J genes are TRBV9 and TRBJ1-3; 9 bases match TRBD1. Germline CDR1 reads SGDLS; CDR2 reads YYNGEE. The CDR3 runs 16 residues. The V gene end was trimmed by 4 bases and the J gene end by 2 bases; junction bases not matched to a gene: 7. The whole variable domain, filled in from reference TRBV9 and TRBJ1-3, reads DSGVTQTPKHLITATGQRVTLRCSPRSGDLSVYWYQQSLDQGLQFLIQYYNGEERAKGNILERFSAQQFPDLHSELNLSSLELGDSALYFCASSTDRGGTGNTIYFGEGSWLTVV.

The chain joins TRBV5-6 to TRBJ1-4; D not resolved. The CDR3 runs to 15 residues. Between the trimmed V and J ends, which lost 0 bases and 7 bases, there was a span of 13 bases. Germline assignment: CDR1 SGHDT and CDR2 YYEEEE. This CDR3 reads CASSLGPMGSEKLFF. CDR3 sequence (DNA): TGTGCCAGCAGCTTGGGTCCGATGGGGAGTGAAAAACTGTTTTTT. Combining the CDR3 with reference TRBV5-6 and TRBJ1-4 gives the whole variable domain DAGVTQSPTHLIKTRGQQVTLRCSPKSGHDTVSWYQQALGQGPQFIFQYYEEEERQRGNFPDRFSGHQFPNYSSELNVNALLLGDSALYLCASSLGPMGSEKLFFGSGTQLSVL.

The rearrangement joins TRBV7-9 to TRBJ1-1; 7 bases agree with TRBD1. With V trimmed by 9 bases and J by 2 bases, 9 bases remained unmatched. The CDR3 is 14 residues long. The germline V gene has CDR1 SEHNR and CDR2 FQNEAQ (reference sequence). The CDR3 DNA reads as TGTGCCAGTGACTCCGGGACAGCCAACACTGAAGCTTTCTTT. It is translated as CASDSGTANTEAFF.

The CDR3 DNA sequence: TGTGCCAGCAGTGAACGAGCGGGGGAATACAATGAGCAGTTCTTC. Protein sequence: CASSERAGEYNEQFF. The chain employs TRBV6-4 and TRBJ2-1, with TRBD2 matching 8 bases. This CDR3 contains 15 residues. J lost 4 bases, V lost 3 bases, and 5 bases had no gene match. Germline V gives CDR1 MRHNA, CDR2 SNTAGT.